This TCR beta chain was observed in a study of vaccination and CD4 T cells after COVID-19. Cultured CD4+ T-cell DNA underwent Oncomine TCR Beta short-read sequencing. DNA came from CD4+ T cells after culture. From the PCR reads, TCRdb called clonotypes with MiXCR, one entry per CDR3 protein. This sample has about 9,700 distinct CDR3 sequences; under 50% occur once, and the top ten carry approximately 11%. Treatment indicated: approximately nine-day PBMC culture with coronavirus spike peptide pools or control peptides (ViraFEST assay). From the unexposed donor, CD4+ T cells were collected ahead of the COVID-19 pandemic (2011-2018). This clonotype has just a few counts. Its antigen is still unknown. Germline V gene lookup returns CDR1 MDHEN and CDR2 SYDVKM. This CDR3 is built from 17 residues. V dropped 2 bases and J dropped 6 bases, with 20 bases sitting between them.

The V and J genes are TRBV28 and TRBJ1-5; tentatively, D is TRBD1 (5 bases). Sequencing was performed on CD4+ T cells from blood, cultured in vitro. The receptor's source is a human donor in good health. The DNA for the CDR3 is TGTGCCAGCAGTTTACCGATAGATACGGGACTGAGTCAGCCCCAGCATTTT. This encodes CASSLPIDTGLSQPQHF. Filled out from reference TRBV28 and TRBJ1-5, the complete variable domain reads DVKVTQSSRYLVKRTGEKVFLECVQDMDHENMFWYRQDPGLGLRLIYFSYDVKMKEKGDIPEGYSVSREKKERFSLILESASTNQTSMYLCASSLPIDTGLSQPQHFGDGTRLSIL.